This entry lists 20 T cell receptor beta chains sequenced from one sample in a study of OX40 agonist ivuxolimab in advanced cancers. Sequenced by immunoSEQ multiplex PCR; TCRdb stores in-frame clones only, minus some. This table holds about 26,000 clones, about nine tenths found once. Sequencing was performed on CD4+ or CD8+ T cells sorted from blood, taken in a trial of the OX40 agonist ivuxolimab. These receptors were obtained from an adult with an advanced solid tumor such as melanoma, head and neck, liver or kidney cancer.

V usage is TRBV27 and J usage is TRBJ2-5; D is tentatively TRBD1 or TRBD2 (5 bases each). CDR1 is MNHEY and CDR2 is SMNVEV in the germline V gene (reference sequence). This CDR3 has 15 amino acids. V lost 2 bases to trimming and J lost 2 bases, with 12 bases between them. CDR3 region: CASSLRWDGQETQYF. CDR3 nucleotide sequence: TGTGCCAGCAGTTTAAGGTGGGACGGACAAGAGACCCAGTACTTC.

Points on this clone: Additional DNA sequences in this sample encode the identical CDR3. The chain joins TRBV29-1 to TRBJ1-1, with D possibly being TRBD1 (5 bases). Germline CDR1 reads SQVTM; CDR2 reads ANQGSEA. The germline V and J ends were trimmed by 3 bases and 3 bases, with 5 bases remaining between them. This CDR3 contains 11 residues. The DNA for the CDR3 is TGCAGCGTTGAGGGGGACACTGAAGCTTTCTTT. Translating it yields CSVEGDTEAFF.

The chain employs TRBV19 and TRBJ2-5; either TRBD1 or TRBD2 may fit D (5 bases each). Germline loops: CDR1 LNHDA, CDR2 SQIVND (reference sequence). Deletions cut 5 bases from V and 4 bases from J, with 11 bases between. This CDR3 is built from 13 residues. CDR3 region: CASSPQGPETQYF. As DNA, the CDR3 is TGTGCCAGTAGTCCTCAGGGACCAGAGACCCAGTACTTC.

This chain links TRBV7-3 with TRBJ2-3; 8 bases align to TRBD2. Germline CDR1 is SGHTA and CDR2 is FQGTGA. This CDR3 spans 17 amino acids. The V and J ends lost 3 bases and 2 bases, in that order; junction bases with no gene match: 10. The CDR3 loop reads CASSLSGGDLATDTQYF. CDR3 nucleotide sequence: TGTGCCAGCAGCTTGAGCGGGGGAGACTTAGCCACAGATACGCAGTATTTT.

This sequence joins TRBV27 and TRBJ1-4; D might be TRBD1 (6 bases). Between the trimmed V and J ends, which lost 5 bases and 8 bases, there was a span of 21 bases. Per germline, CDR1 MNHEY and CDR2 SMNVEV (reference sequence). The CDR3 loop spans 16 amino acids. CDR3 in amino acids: CASSPSGDPSKEKLFF. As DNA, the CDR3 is TGTGCCAGCAGTCCCTCAGGGGACCCATCAAAGGAAAAACTGTTTTTT.

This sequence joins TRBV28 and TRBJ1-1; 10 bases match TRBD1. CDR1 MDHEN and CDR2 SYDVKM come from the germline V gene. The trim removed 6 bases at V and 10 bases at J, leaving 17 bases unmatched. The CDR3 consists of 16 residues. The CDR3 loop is CASRVTGGNPTPPAFF. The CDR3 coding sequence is TGTGCCAGCAGGGTGACAGGGGGCAACCCAACCCCCCCAGCTTTCTTT.

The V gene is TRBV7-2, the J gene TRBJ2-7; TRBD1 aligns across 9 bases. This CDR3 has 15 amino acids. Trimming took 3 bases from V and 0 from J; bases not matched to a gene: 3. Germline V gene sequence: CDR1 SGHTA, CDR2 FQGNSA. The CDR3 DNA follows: TGTGCCAGCAGCTTGGCGGGACAGGGCTCCTACGAGCAGTACTTC. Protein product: CASSLAGQGSYEQYF.

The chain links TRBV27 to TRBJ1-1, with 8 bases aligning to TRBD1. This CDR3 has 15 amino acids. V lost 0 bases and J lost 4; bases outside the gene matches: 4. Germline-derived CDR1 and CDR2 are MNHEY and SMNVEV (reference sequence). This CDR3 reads CASSLSPGGPTEAFF. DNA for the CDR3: TGTGCCAGCAGTTTATCGCCAGGGGGCCCCACTGAAGCTTTCTTT.

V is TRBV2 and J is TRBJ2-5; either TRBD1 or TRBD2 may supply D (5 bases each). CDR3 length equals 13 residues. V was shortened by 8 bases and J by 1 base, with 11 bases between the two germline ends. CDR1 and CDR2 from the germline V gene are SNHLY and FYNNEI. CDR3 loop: CASFRDPQETQYF. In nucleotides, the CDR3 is TGTGCCAGCTTCCGGGACCCCCAAGAGACCCAGTACTTC. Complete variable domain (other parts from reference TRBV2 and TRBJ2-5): EPEVTQTPSHQVTQMGQEVILRCVPISNHLYFYWYRQILGQKVEFLVSFYNNEISEKSEIFDDQFSVERPDGSNFTLKIRSTKLEDSAMYFCASFRDPQETQYFGPGTRLLVL.

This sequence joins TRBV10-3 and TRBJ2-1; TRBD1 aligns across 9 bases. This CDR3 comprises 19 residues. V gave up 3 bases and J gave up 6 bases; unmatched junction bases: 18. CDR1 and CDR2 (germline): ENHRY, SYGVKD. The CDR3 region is CAISDVLGQGSSRRNEQFF. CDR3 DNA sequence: TGTGCCATCAGTGACGTTCTGGGACAGGGAAGTTCGAGGCGCAATGAGCAGTTCTTC.

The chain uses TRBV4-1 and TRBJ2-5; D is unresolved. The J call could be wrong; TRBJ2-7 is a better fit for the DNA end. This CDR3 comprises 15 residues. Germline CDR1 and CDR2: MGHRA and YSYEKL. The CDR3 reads CASSQGPATPYEQYF. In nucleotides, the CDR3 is TGCGCCAGCAGCCAAGGTCCAGCTACTCCCTACGAGCAGTACTTC.

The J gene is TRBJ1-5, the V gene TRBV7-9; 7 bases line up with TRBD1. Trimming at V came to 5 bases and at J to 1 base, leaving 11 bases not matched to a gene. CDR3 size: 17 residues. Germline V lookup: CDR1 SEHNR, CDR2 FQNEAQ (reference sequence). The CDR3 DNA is TGTGCCAGCAGCGTGGGACAGCTAGACCCAAGCAATCAGCCCCAGCATTTT. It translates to CASSVGQLDPSNQPQHF.

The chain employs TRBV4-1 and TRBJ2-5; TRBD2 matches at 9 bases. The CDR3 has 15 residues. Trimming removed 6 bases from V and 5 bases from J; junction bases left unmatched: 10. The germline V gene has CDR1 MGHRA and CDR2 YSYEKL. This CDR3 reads CASSPGTSMSETQYF. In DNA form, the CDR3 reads TGCGCCAGCAGTCCCGGGACTAGCATGTCGGAGACCCAGTACTTC.

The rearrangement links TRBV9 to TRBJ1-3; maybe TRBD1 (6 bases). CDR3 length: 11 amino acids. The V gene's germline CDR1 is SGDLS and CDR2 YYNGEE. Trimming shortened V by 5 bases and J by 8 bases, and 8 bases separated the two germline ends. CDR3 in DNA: TGTGCCAGCAGAGGGGGGGACACCATATATTTT. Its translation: CASRGGDTIYF. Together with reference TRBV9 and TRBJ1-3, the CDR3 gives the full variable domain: DSGVTQTPKHLITATGQRVTLRCSPRSGDLSVYWYQQSLDQGLQFLIQYYNGEERAKGNILERFSAQQFPDLHSELNLSSLELGDSALYFCASRGGDTIYFGEGSWLTVV.

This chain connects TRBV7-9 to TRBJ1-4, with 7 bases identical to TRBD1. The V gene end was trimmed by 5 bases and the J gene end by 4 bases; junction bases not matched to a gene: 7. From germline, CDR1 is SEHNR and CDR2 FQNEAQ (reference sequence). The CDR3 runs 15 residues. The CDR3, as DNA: TGTGCCAGCAGCCCCCGGGACAGCTATAATGAAAAACTGTTTTTT. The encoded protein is CASSPRDSYNEKLFF. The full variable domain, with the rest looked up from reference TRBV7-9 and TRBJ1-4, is DTGVSQNPRHKITKRGQNVTFRCDPISEHNRLYWYRQTLGQGPEFLTYFQNEAQLEKSRLLSDRFSAERPKGSFSTLEIQRTEQGDSAMYLCASSPRDSYNEKLFFGSGTQLSVL.

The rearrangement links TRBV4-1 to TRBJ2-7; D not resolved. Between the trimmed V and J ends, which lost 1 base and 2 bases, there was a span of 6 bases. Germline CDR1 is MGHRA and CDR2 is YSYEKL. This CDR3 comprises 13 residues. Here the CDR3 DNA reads TGCGCCAGCAGCCAAGGGAACACCTACGAGCAGTACTTC. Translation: CASSQGNTYEQYF.

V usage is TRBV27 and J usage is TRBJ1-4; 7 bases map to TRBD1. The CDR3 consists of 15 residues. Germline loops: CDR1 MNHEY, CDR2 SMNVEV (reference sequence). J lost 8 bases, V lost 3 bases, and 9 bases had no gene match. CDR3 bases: TGTGCCAGCAGTTTCAGGATGACAGGGAGGGAAAAACTGTTTTTT. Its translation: CASSFRMTGREKLFF.

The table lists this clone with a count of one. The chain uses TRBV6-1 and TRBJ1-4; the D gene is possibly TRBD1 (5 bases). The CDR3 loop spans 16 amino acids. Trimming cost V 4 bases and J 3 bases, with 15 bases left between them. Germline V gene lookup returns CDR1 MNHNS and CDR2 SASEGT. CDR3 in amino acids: CASSGVLRGANEKLFF. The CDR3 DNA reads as TGTGCCAGCAGTGGGGTCTTACGGGGGGCTAATGAAAAACTGTTTTTT.

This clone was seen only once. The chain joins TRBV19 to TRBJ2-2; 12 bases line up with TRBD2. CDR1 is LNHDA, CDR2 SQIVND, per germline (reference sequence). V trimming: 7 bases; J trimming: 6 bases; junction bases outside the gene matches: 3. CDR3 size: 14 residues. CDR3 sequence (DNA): TGTGCCAGTACGGGACTAGCGGGCCCCGGGGAGCTGTTTTTT. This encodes CASTGLAGPGELFF.

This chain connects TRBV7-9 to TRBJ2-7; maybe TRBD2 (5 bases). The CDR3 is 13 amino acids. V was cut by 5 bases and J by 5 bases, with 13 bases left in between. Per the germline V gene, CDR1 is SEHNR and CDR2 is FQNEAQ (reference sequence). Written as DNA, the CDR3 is TGTGCCAGCAGCCCAGCCGAGGGTGACGAGCAGTACTTC. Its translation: CASSPAEGDEQYF.